The 28 T cell receptor beta chains presented below share a single source sample, sequenced in a study of cytomegalovirus exposure and HLA in healthy donors. 13 Jbeta primers and 60 Vbeta primers were used for the PCR. TCRdb's copy holds only in-frame clones and misses some; the assay was immunoSEQ multiplex PCR. The table lists roughly 99,000 clones, roughly 70% of them singletons. Sequencing was carried out using PBMCs. The receptors here all came from a male donor in good health and CMV-seronegative.

This clone was counted only a few times. This chain uses TRBV30 with TRBJ1-2; D is ambiguous. V shed 2 bases and J shed 8 bases, with 12 bases lying between them. The germline CDR1 and CDR2 sequences are GTSNPN and SVGIG (reference sequence). CDR3 length: 12 amino acids. CDR3 sequence (DNA): TGTGCCTGGAGTCTGAGCGCGTCCGGCTACACCTTC. Its translation is CAWSLSASGYTF.

The gene calls are TRBV19 and TRBJ2-2; TRBD1 aligns across 9 bases. The CDR3 contains 16 residues. CDR1 and CDR2 (germline): LNHDA, SQIVND (reference sequence). After removal of 3 bases from V and 7 bases from J, the junction contained 9 bases not matched to a gene. The CDR3 reads CASSILPGQGFGELFF. CDR3 DNA sequence: TGTGCCAGTAGTATTCTCCCGGGACAGGGTTTCGGGGAGCTGTTTTTT.

V and J are TRBV14 and TRBJ2-2; D perhaps matches TRBD2 (6 bases). The CDR3 spans 14 residues. CDR1 SGHDN and CDR2 FVKESK come from the germline V gene. V was clipped by 4 bases and J by 8 bases, with 14 bases between them. DNA of the CDR3: TGTGCCAGCAGCCCGGGGAGGTATCTAGGGGAGCTGTTTTTT. Its translation: CASSPGRYLGELFF.

This rearrangement joins TRBV29-1 to TRBJ2-7; 10 bases agree with TRBD1. J lost 2 bases, V lost 6 bases, and 10 bases had no gene match. Germline-derived CDR1 and CDR2 are SQVTM and ANQGSEA. CDR3 size: 15 residues. The CDR3 sequence: CSVSGGDRGAYEQYF. CDR3 DNA: TGCAGCGTGTCAGGGGGGGACAGGGGCGCCTACGAGCAGTACTTC.

V gene TRBV14 combines with J gene TRBJ2-1; 8 nucleotides agree with TRBD2. This CDR3 is 14 amino acids long. Germline trimming cut 4 bases from V and 5 bases from J; bases unmatched to any gene: 4. Germline V gene sequence: CDR1 SGHDN, CDR2 FVKESK. CDR3 bases: TGTGCCAGCAGCCTCGTCGGGGGGGACAATGAGCAGTTCTTC. It is translated as CASSLVGGDNEQFF.

The V and J genes are TRBV7-3 and TRBJ2-2, with 8 bases matching TRBD1. V was pared by 4 bases and J by 8 bases, with 12 bases of the junction left unmatched. Germline V gene data show CDR1 as SGHTA and CDR2 as FQGTGA. The CDR3 runs 16 residues. CDR3 region: CASSSPGQGGIGELFF. CDR3 coding DNA: TGTGCCAGCAGCTCCCCCGGACAGGGAGGCATTGGGGAGCTGTTTTTT. The full variable domain, rest sourced from reference TRBV7-3 and TRBJ2-2, is GAGVSQTPSNKVTEKGKYVELRCDPISGHTALYWYRQSLGQGPEFLIYFQGTGAADDSGLPNDRFFAVRPEGSVSTLKIQRTERGDSAVYLCASSSPGQGGIGELFFGEGSRLTVL.

This clone was found a few times. The CDR3 DNA reads as TGTGCCAGCAGGCCACCGGGACAATGGGGCTACACCTTC. Protein: CASRPPGQWGYTF. V gene TRBV6-5 combines with J gene TRBJ1-2; tentatively, D is TRBD1 (6 bases). V dropped 6 bases and J dropped 8 bases, with 16 bases sitting between them. The CDR3 has 13 amino acids. CDR1 and CDR2 from the germline V gene are MNHEY and SVGAGI.

CDR3 amino acids: CSVLTDHSNQPQHF. In nucleotides, the CDR3 is TGCAGCGTTTTGACAGATCATAGCAATCAGCCCCAGCATTTT. The chain links TRBV29-1 to TRBJ1-5; the D gene is possibly TRBD1 (5 bases). Germline loops: CDR1 SQVTM, CDR2 ANQGSEA. This CDR3 is built from 14 residues. With 5 bases removed from V and 0 bases from J, the gap between germline ends came to 11 bases.

The chain employs TRBV10-3 and TRBJ2-1; D is perhaps TRBD2 (5 bases). CDR3 length: 14 amino acids. V shed 10 bases and J shed 0 bases, with 13 bases lying between them. Germline CDR1 and CDR2: ENHRY and SYGVKD. The CDR3 DNA follows: TGTGCCACTACCGGGGAGAGCTCCTACAATGAGCAGTTCTTC. It translates to CATTGESSYNEQFF.

The chain recombines TRBV9 with TRBJ2-5, with D tentatively TRBD2 (6 bases). V was trimmed by 6 bases and J by 0 bases, leaving 12 bases between them. The CDR3 totals 14 residues. Germline assignment: CDR1 SGDLS and CDR2 YYNGEE. CDR3 sequence (DNA): TGTGCCAGCACCCGGGACTTACACCAAGAGACCCAGTACTTC. Its translation is CASTRDLHQETQYF. Based on the CDR3 plus reference TRBV9 and TRBJ2-5, the full variable domain is DSGVTQTPKHLITATGQRVTLRCSPRSGDLSVYWYQQSLDQGLQFLIQYYNGEERAKGNILERFSAQQFPDLHSELNLSSLELGDSALYFCASTRDLHQETQYFGPGTRLLVL.

In its sample, this clone was seen once. The V call is TRBV6-1, the J call TRBJ1-2, with 7 nucleotides matching TRBD1. This CDR3 comprises 12 residues. Germline CDR1 reads MNHNS; CDR2 reads SASEGT. After removal of 4 bases from V and 5 bases from J, the junction contained 1 base not matched to a gene. The CDR3 sequence: CASSGDRYGYTF. Here the CDR3 DNA reads TGTGCCAGCAGTGGGGACAGATATGGCTACACCTTC.

CDR3 amino acids: CASSIVAGTGANVLTF. The CDR3 DNA sequence: TGTGCCAGTAGTATAGTTGCGGGCACTGGGGCCAACGTCCTGACTTTC. V is TRBV19 and J is TRBJ2-6; D is possibly TRBD2 (5 bases). The CDR3 contains 16 residues. Germline-derived CDR1 and CDR2 are LNHDA and SQIVND (reference sequence). The V end lost 1 base, the J end lost 2 bases, and 9 bases lay between the germline ends.

The V and J genes are TRBV28 and TRBJ1-5; 7 bases align to TRBD1. This CDR3 is 18 amino acids long. After removal of 3 bases from V and 3 bases from J, the junction contained 14 bases not matched to a gene. Looked up from germline, CDR1 is MDHEN and CDR2 is SYDVKM. CDR3 coding DNA: TGTGCCAGCAGTTTTCTTAACCTGACAGGGTGGCTCAATCAGCCCCAGCATTTT. Amino acids: CASSFLNLTGWLNQPQHF.

The chain uses TRBV7-2 and TRBJ2-1, with TRBD2 matching 11 bases. Germline V CDR1 and CDR2: SGHTA, FQGNSA. The length of the CDR3 is 15 residues. V shed 5 bases and J 8 bases; nucleotides not matched to a gene: 8. DNA of the CDR3: TGTGCCAGCAGCCCAACTAGCGGGAGTCAGCATGAGCAGTTCTTC. Encoded protein: CASSPTSGSQHEQFF.

The genes are TRBV5-1 and TRBJ2-7; 8 bases agree with TRBD1. V gave up 1 base and J gave up 4 bases; unmatched junction bases: 7. The germline V gene has CDR1 SGHRS and CDR2 YFSETQ. There are 15 residues in the CDR3. The CDR3 DNA is TGCGCCAGCAGCTTGAACGCAGGGGGCTCGTACGAGCAGTACTTC. Its protein product is CASSLNAGGSYEQYF. The variable domain in full, with the rest retrieved from reference TRBV5-1 and TRBJ2-7, is KAGVTQTPRYLIKTRGQQVTLSCSPISGHRSVSWYQQTPGQGLQFLFEYFSETQRNKGNFPGRFSGRQFSNSRSEMNVSTLELGDSALYLCASSLNAGGSYEQYFGPGTRLTVT.

This chain joins TRBV15 and TRBJ2-7, with a tentative D call TRBD1 (6 bases). The CDR3 extends over 16 amino acids. Trimming left V 2 bases short and J 2 bases short, with 16 bases between. CDR1 and CDR2 from the germline V gene are LNHNV and YYDKDF (reference sequence). CDR3 protein: CATSRLLGQTTYEQYF. The CDR3 DNA follows: TGTGCCACCAGCAGATTATTGGGACAAACTACCTACGAGCAGTACTTC.

The J gene is TRBJ1-2, the V gene TRBV27, with TRBD1 as a possible D gene (5 bases). CDR1 MNHEY and CDR2 SMNVEV come from the germline V gene (reference sequence). V lost 6 bases, J lost 7 bases, and 15 bases lay in between. The CDR3 length is 13 residues. The CDR3 nucleotides read TGTGCCAGCAGCTACTCTGATAGGGGTGGCTACACCTTC. Its protein is CASSYSDRGGYTF.

V is TRBV28 and J is TRBJ1-5; 8 nucleotides match TRBD1. Trimming removed 5 bases from V and 6 bases from J; junction bases left unmatched: 6. This CDR3 region has 14 residues. Per the germline V gene, CDR1 is MDHEN and CDR2 is SYDVKM. CDR3 loop: CASSVGQAVQPQHF. The DNA for the CDR3 is TGTGCCAGCAGTGTGGGACAGGCGGTTCAGCCCCAGCATTTT.

CDR3 in DNA: TGTGCCAGCAGGCTAAGGGGGAGGGAAGGGAGTGAGCAGTTCTTC. This codes for CASRLRGREGSEQFF. This sequence joins TRBV28 and TRBJ2-1, with D possibly matching TRBD2 (7 bases). Trimming cost V 6 bases and J 9 bases, with 21 bases left between them. Per germline, CDR1 MDHEN and CDR2 SYDVKM. The CDR3 loop spans 15 amino acids. Variable domain in full (rest from reference TRBV28 and TRBJ2-1): DVKVTQSSRYLVKRTGEKVFLECVQDMDHENMFWYRQDPGLGLRLIYFSYDVKMKEKGDIPEGYSVSREKKERFSLILESASTNQTSMYLCASRLRGREGSEQFFGPGTRLTVL.

The gene calls are TRBV27 and TRBJ2-4, with D tentatively TRBD1 (6 bases). Between the trimmed V and J ends, which lost 2 bases and 3 bases, there was a span of 8 bases. This CDR3 has 14 amino acids. Germline CDR1 is MNHEY and CDR2 is SMNVEV (reference sequence). The DNA for the CDR3 is TGTGCCAGCAGTTTAGTAGGGGGCAAAAACATTCAGTACTTC. This codes for CASSLVGGKNIQYF.

The chain links TRBV19 to TRBJ2-5; 7 bases are a match to TRBD1. The germline CDR1 and CDR2 sequences are LNHDA and SQIVND (reference sequence). Germline trimming cut 1 base from V and 4 bases from J; bases unmatched to any gene: 3. The CDR3 is 14 residues long. CDR3 sequence (DNA): TGTGCCAGTAGTATAGCAGGGGGTATAGAGACCCAGTACTTC. Translation gives CASSIAGGIETQYF. Full variable domain (outside the CDR3, taken from reference TRBV19 and TRBJ2-5): DGGITQSPKYLFRKEGQNVTLSCEQNLNHDAMYWYRQDPGQGLRLIYYSQIVNDFQKGDIAEGYSVSREKKESFPLTVTSAQKNPTAFYLCASSIAGGIETQYFGPGTRLLVL.

The chain links TRBV5-1 to TRBJ2-3; D is perhaps TRBD2 (5 bases). The CDR3 extends over 15 amino acids. V was pared by 3 bases and J by 6 bases, with 17 bases between. Germline V gene data show CDR1 as SGHRS and CDR2 as YFSETQ. CDR3 in amino acids: CASSWASKEADTQYF. The CDR3 DNA reads as TGCGCCAGCAGCTGGGCTAGCAAGGAGGCGGATACGCAGTATTTT.

The chain carries TRBV29-1 and TRBJ1-1; D not resolved. CDR1 and CDR2 (germline): SQVTM, ANQGSEA. The CDR3 spans 14 residues. V dropped 6 bases and J dropped 4 bases, with 18 bases sitting between them. CDR3 loop: CSVDPDGFGTEAFF. The CDR3, as DNA: TGCAGCGTAGATCCTGACGGGTTCGGCACTGAAGCTTTCTTT.

The chain carries TRBV6-5 and TRBJ1-5; 9 bases align to TRBD1. The V and J ends lost 0 bases and 2 bases, in that order; junction bases with no gene match: 2. There are 16 residues in the CDR3. Germline loops: CDR1 MNHEY, CDR2 SVGAGI. Here the CDR3 DNA reads TGTGCCAGCAGTTACTCGAGGACAGGGGGCAATCAGCCCCAGCATTTT. Protein: CASSYSRTGGNQPQHF.

This chain links TRBV7-9 with TRBJ2-5, with a possible D match to TRBD2 (5 bases). V lost 8 bases and J lost 4, with 5 bases in between. Germline assignment: CDR1 SEHNR and CDR2 FQNEAQ (reference sequence). The CDR3 has 10 residues. CDR3 in amino acids: CASGGETQYF. CDR3 nucleotide sequence: TGTGCCAGCGGAGGAGAGACCCAGTACTTC.

CDR3 loop: CASSRTSDQETQYF. In nucleotides, the CDR3 is TGCGCCAGCAGCCGGACTAGCGATCAAGAGACCCAGTACTTC. The gene calls are TRBV4-1 and TRBJ2-5; 9 bases line up with TRBD2. Germline lookup yields CDR1 MGHRA and CDR2 YSYEKL. CDR3 length equals 14 residues. Trimming cost V 4 bases and J 2 bases; bases outside gene matches: 2.

The chain carries TRBV5-1 and TRBJ2-1; D is unresolved. With 2 bases removed from V and 5 bases from J, the gap between germline ends came to 5 bases. Germline assignment: CDR1 SGHRS and CDR2 YFSETQ. The CDR3 runs 12 residues. CDR3 region: CASSLSDNEQFF. As DNA, the CDR3 is TGCGCCAGCAGCTTATCAGACAATGAGCAGTTCTTC.

The chain joins TRBV20-1 to TRBJ2-3; D gene uncertain. The CDR3 spans 11 residues. V dropped 2 bases and J dropped 9 bases, with 9 bases sitting between them. Germline V lookup: CDR1 DFQATT, CDR2 SNEGSKA (reference sequence). The CDR3 sequence: CSARPVETQYF. DNA of the CDR3: TGCAGTGCTAGACCGGTCGAAACGCAGTATTTT.